This T cell receptor beta chain was observed in a study of PD-L1 blockade in urothelial cancer. Overall study context: Prior chemotherapy regimens per patient numbered 0 to 3. The analyses of blood took place 3 weeks (second dose) and 6 weeks after treatment start. T cells were recovered from blood samples at a median of around 140,000. Findings and caveats of the study: Clonality of blood TCR below the median before treatment predicted better survival.

Libraries were prepared by immunoSEQ multiplex PCR; TCRdb keeps only in-frame clonotypes and omits some of them. The sample includes about 52,000 clones, around 82% of them seen just once. This CDR3 has 14 amino acids. Germline V gene sequence: CDR1 LNHNV, CDR2 YYDKDF (reference sequence). Trimming pared 0 bases from V and 5 bases from J, leaving 10 bases between. This clone occurred once. The antigen remains undetermined. The chain employs TRBV15 and TRBJ2-5; no firm D call. The clonotype was recovered from a man aged 35-49 years with urothelial cancer. The material sequenced was PBMCs, taken around atezolizumab (anti-PD-L1) treatment. The CDR3 bases are TGTGCCACCAGCAGAGAAGCATATCGGGAGACCCAGTACTTC. Translation gives CATSREAYRETQYF.